A single sample is the source of the 15 T cell receptor beta chains below, sequenced in a study of OX40 agonist ivuxolimab in advanced cancers. The protocol was immunoSEQ multiplex PCR, while the TCRdb copy is restricted to in-frame clones and leaves out a portion. The data hold 60,000 to 90,000 clones, with under 85% observed a single time. Sequenced here: CD4+ or CD8+ T cells sorted from blood, sampled in a trial of the OX40 agonist ivuxolimab. The receptor source for this set is an adult with an advanced solid tumor such as melanoma, head and neck, liver or kidney cancer.

The chain joins TRBV25-1 to TRBJ2-1; 7 positions agree with TRBD2. Germline CDR1 MGHDK, CDR2 SYGVNS. V was pared by 7 bases and J by 0 bases, with 6 bases of the junction left unmatched. This CDR3 contains 15 residues. The CDR3 reads CASTTSVSSYNEQFF. The CDR3 DNA reads as TGTGCCAGCACCACTAGCGTGAGCTCCTACAATGAGCAGTTCTTC. Supplemented by reference TRBV25-1 and TRBJ2-1, the full variable domain reads EADIYQTPRYLVIGTGKKITLECSQTMGHDKMYWYQQDPGMELHLIHYSYGVNSTEKGDLSSESTVSRIRTEHFPLTLESARPSHTSQYLCASTTSVSSYNEQFFGPGTRLTVL.

The chain uses TRBV10-3 and TRBJ1-2; 8 positions agree with TRBD1. CDR1 and CDR2 from the germline V gene are ENHRY and SYGVKD. The CDR3 consists of 15 residues. V dropped 7 bases and J dropped 4; count of bases not matched to a gene: 11. CDR3 loop: CAIMRQGAQFYGYTF. CDR3 bases: TGTGCCATCATGAGGCAGGGGGCCCAGTTCTATGGCTACACCTTC.

The chain carries TRBV19 and TRBJ1-4, with D unclear. The V end was cut by 3 bases, the J end by 4 bases, with 6 bases between. The CDR3 runs to 13 residues. Germline V lookup: CDR1 LNHDA, CDR2 SQIVND (reference sequence). CDR3 sequence (DNA): TGTGCCAGTAGTATTTCCAGTAATGAAAAACTGTTTTTT. The encoded protein is CASSISSNEKLFF. Drawing the rest from reference TRBV19 and TRBJ1-4, the complete variable domain is DGGITQSPKYLFRKEGQNVTLSCEQNLNHDAMYWYRQDPGQGLRLIYYSQIVNDFQKGDIAEGYSVSREKKESFPLTVTSAQKNPTAFYLCASSISSNEKLFFGSGTQLSVL.

This chain joins TRBV5-1 and TRBJ2-5; 10 nucleotides agree with TRBD2. The CDR3 consists of 17 residues. J gave up 4 bases and V 0 bases, and 9 bases lay outside the gene matches. Germline CDR1 and CDR2: SGHRS and YFSETQ. The CDR3 DNA is TGCGCCAGCAGCTTGGTTCTAGCGGGGGCCTTCGGAGAGACCCAGTACTTC. Its protein is CASSLVLAGAFGETQYF.

Written as DNA, the CDR3 is TGTGCCAGCAACATTCAGGGGTACGACACTGAAGCTTTCTTT. Encoded protein: CASNIQGYDTEAFF. The J gene is TRBJ1-1, the V gene TRBV7-9; tentative D call: TRBD1 (6 bases). Germline assignment: CDR1 SEHNR and CDR2 FQNEAQ (reference sequence). This CDR3 region has 14 residues. Trimming pared 7 bases from V and 3 bases from J, leaving 15 bases between.

This chain connects TRBV7-2 to TRBJ2-7; D unclear. Germline CDR1 is SGHTA and CDR2 is FQGNSA. The CDR3 loop spans 13 amino acids. The germline V and J ends were trimmed by 1 base and 4 bases, with 8 bases remaining between them. The CDR3 sequence: CASSLVGLYEQYF. The CDR3, as DNA: TGTGCCAGCAGCTTAGTGGGGTTGTACGAGCAGTACTTC.

The CDR3 DNA sequence: TGCGCCAGCAGTCAGACGGAGCGGCGAGCAACTAATGAAAAACTGTTTTTT. Amino acid sequence: CASSQTERRATNEKLFF. The chain links TRBV4-1 to TRBJ1-4; D not resolved. CDR1 MGHRA and CDR2 YSYEKL come from the germline V gene. V lost 6 bases, J lost 0 bases, and 17 bases lay in between. This CDR3 is 17 amino acids long.

The chain links TRBV6-1 to TRBJ1-3; D possibly corresponds to TRBD1 (6 bases). This CDR3 is 17 amino acids long. CDR1 MNHNS and CDR2 SASEGT come from the germline V gene. V lost 2 bases to trimming and J lost 3 bases, with 17 bases between them. The CDR3 DNA reads as TGTGCCAGCAGTGAACTTCCCCGGGGGCTATATGGAAACACCATATATTTT. This gives the protein CASSELPRGLYGNTIYF.

The chain couples TRBV28 to TRBJ1-2; D is perhaps TRBD1 (6 bases). CDR3 length: 12 residues. With 9 bases removed from V and 2 bases from J, the gap between germline ends came to 10 bases. Germline lookup yields CDR1 MDHEN and CDR2 SYDVKM. The CDR3 sequence: CARNRVNYGYTF. As DNA, the CDR3 is TGTGCCAGGAACAGGGTAAACTATGGCTACACCTTC.

The rearrangement joins TRBV15 to TRBJ1-5, with D hard to call. CDR3 length: 17 residues. Germline values: CDR1 LNHNV, CDR2 YYDKDF (reference sequence). V was cut by 3 bases and J by 4 bases, with 19 bases left in between. The CDR3 DNA follows: TGTGCCACCAGCAGGGACCCTCAGAGGGTCCAAAATCAGCCCCAGCATTTT. Its translation is CATSRDPQRVQNQPQHF.

The CDR3 loop is CASSGPGNEQYF. The DNA of the CDR3 is TGTGCCAGCAGCGGCCCGGGGAACGAGCAGTACTTC. The rearrangement joins TRBV9 to TRBJ2-7; tentative D call: TRBD2 (5 bases). This CDR3 region has 12 residues. The V and J ends lost 3 bases and 5 bases respectively, with 9 bases between them. The germline gives CDR1 SGDLS, CDR2 YYNGEE.

The rearrangement uses TRBV18 and TRBJ2-6; 8 nucleotides align to TRBD1. Germline assignment: CDR1 KGHSH and CDR2 LQKENI. V was clipped by 5 bases and J by 3 bases; unmatched bases: 9. The CDR3 sequence is 17 residues long. The CDR3 nucleotides are TGTGCCAGCTCAACGGACAGGGTTTCAGGTGGGGCCAACGTCCTGACTTTC. Protein sequence: CASSTDRVSGGANVLTF.

This sequence joins TRBV5-4 and TRBJ2-5; the D is unclear. There are 12 residues in the CDR3. Per germline, CDR1 SGHNT and CDR2 YYREEE (reference sequence). The V and J ends lost 2 bases and 2 bases respectively, with 4 bases between them. The CDR3: CASSFPQETQYF. The CDR3, as DNA: TGTGCCAGCAGCTTTCCACAAGAGACCCAGTACTTC.

Only a few counts were recorded for this clone. The chain uses TRBV7-9 and TRBJ1-2; no reliable D call. There are 11 residues in the CDR3. V lost 3 bases, J lost 8 bases, and 7 bases lay in between. Germline CDR1 SEHNR, CDR2 FQNEAQ (reference sequence). Here the CDR3 reads CASSFLDGYTF. The CDR3 DNA follows: TGTGCCAGCAGCTTCCTGGACGGCTACACCTTC.

This rearrangement joins TRBV28 to TRBJ1-2, with TRBD1 matching over 8 bases. CDR1 and CDR2 from the germline V gene are MDHEN and SYDVKM. Trimming at V came to 6 bases and at J to 8 bases, leaving 8 bases not matched to a gene. The length of the CDR3 is 13 residues. The CDR3 DNA sequence: TGTGCCAGCAGATTGACAGGGGCTGGCGGCTACACCTTC. The encoded protein is CASRLTGAGGYTF.